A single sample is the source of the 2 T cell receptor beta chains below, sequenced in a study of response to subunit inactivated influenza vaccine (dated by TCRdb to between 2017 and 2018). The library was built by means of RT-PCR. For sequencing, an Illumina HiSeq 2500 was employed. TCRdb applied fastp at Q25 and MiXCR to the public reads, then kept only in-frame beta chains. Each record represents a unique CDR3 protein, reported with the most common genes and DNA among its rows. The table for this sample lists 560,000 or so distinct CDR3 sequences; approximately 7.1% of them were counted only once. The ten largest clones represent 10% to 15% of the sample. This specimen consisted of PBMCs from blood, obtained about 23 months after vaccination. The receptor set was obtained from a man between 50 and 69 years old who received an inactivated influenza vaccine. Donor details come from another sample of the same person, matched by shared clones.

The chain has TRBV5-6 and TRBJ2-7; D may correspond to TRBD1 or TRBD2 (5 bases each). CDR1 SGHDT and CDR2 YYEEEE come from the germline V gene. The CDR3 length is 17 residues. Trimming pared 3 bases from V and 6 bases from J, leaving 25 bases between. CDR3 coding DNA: TGTGCCAGCAGCTCCCTGCAACGGGGCAGTCTCATCAGCGAGCAGTACTTC. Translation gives CASSSLQRGSLISEQYF.

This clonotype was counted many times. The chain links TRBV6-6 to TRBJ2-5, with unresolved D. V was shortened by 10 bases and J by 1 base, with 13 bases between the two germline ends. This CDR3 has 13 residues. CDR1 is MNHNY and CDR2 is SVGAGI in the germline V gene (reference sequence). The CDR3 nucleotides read TGTGCCACCCGTAGTTTGGCCCAAGAGACCCAGTACTTC. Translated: CATRSLAQETQYF.